The clone carrying this T cell receptor beta chain was picked up one time. This sample stems from a study of shared clonotypes between healthy human individuals. There were only Caucasian adults among the donors, and all lived in Nashville, Tennessee. Into CD45RA+ naive and CD45RA-negative memory subsets, the CD4+ cells were split. As processed by the authors: From ImmunoSEQ came sequences covering only the junction and carrying no quality scores, so filtering differed. Produced via immunoSEQ multiplex PCR; TCRdb's table is partial and in-frame only. That table is the source of V, J and clone size, and D and trimming were worked out from the DNA. The sample contains about 700,000 clones, 74% of which appear only once. Trimming removed 5 bases from V and 5 bases from J, with 7 bases in between. Germline values: CDR1 SEHNR, CDR2 FQNEAQ (reference sequence). This CDR3 is 12 amino acids long.

This rearrangement joins TRBV7-9 to TRBJ1-5; D is unresolved. The sequence was collected from a woman aged 25 to 39 in good health. Source material: memory CD4+ T cells sorted from blood. Described subset: CD45RA-negative fraction. The CDR3 sequence: CASSQGDQPQHF. CDR3 nucleotides: TGTGCCAGCAGCCAAGGAGATCAGCCCCAGCATTTT.